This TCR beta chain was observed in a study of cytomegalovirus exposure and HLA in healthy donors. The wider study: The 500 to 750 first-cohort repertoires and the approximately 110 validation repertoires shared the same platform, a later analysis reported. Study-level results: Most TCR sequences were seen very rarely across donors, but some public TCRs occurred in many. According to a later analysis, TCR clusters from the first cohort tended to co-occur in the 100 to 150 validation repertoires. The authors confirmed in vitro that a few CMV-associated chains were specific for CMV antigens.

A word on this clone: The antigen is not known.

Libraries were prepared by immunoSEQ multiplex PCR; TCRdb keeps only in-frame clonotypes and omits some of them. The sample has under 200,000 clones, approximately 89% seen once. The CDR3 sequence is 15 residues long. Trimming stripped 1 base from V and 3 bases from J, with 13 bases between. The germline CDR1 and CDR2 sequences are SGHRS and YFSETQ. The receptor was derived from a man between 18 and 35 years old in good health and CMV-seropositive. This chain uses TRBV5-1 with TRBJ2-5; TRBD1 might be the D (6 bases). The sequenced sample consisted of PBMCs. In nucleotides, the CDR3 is TGCGCCAGCAGCTTGAATGGACAGAGAAAAGAGACCCAGTACTTC. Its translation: CASSLNGQRKETQYF.